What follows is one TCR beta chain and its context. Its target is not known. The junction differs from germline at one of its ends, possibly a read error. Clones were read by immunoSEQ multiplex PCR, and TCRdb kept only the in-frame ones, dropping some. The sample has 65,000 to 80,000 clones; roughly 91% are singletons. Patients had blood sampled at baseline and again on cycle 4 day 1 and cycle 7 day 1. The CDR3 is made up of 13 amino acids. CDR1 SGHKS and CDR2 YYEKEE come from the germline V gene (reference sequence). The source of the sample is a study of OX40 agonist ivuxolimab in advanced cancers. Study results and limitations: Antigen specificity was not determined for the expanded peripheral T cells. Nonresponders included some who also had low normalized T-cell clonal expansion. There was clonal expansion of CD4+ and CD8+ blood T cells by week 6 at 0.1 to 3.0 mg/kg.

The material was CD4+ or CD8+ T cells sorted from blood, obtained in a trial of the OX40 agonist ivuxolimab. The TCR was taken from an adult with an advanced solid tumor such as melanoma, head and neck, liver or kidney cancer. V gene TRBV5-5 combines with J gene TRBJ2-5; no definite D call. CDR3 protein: CASSQGGSGTQYF. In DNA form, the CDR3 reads TGCGCCAGCAGCCAAGGCGGATCGGGGACCCAGTACTTC.